This TCR beta chain was captured by sequencing in a study of vaccination effects on CD4 cells after COVID-19. For this clone: What it recognizes is unknown.

The germline V and J ends were trimmed by 6 bases and 3 bases, with 12 bases remaining between them. The CDR3 totals 14 residues. The V gene's germline CDR1 is KGHDR and CDR2 SFDVKD. TCRdb's copy holds only in-frame clones and misses some; the assay was immunoSEQ multiplex PCR. The sample consists of around 59,000 clones, roughly 78% of them appearing once. Before sequencing, viral peptide pools were used by the ViraFEST assay to expand antigen-specific CD4+ T cells. A roughly ten-day culture period preceded the isolation of CD4+ T cells. Everyone in the study got two shots of either the BNT162b2 or mRNA-1273 vaccine.

This receptor was taken from a human donor who received a COVID-19 vaccine. Here the sequenced sample was CD4+ T cells from PBMCs cultured with HCoV-OC43 spike peptides, taken after COVID-19 vaccination. Regarding subset: HCoV-OC43 spike overlapping peptide pool stimulation. The gene calls are TRBV24-1 and TRBJ2-3, with D perhaps TRBD1 or TRBD2 (6 bases each). CDR3 sequence reads: CATSSSGATDTQYF. The CDR3 DNA reads TGTGCCACCAGTAGTTCGGGGGCAACAGATACGCAGTATTTT.